The 11 T cell receptor beta chains below all came from one sample that was sequenced in a study of blood T cell repertoires in COVID-19. Generated by immunoSEQ multiplex PCR, the TCRdb table keeps only in-frame clones and is missing some. The data contain some 28,000 clones, roughly nine tenths of them seen just once; the ten biggest clones take up approximately 2.6%. Sequenced input: peripheral blood. Receptors originate from a human donor in a cohort sampled during active COVID-19.

The chain combines TRBV14 with TRBJ2-2; D is unresolved. V lost 2 bases and J 3 bases, leaving 16 bases between the germline ends. Germline loops: CDR1 SGHDN, CDR2 FVKESK. The CDR3 is 17 residues long. CDR3 sequence (DNA): TGTGCCAGCAGCCAACGTGTTACCGCGTTGGACACCGGGGAGCTGTTTTTT. It translates to CASSQRVTALDTGELFF.

The chain combines TRBV2 with TRBJ1-5; possible D gene TRBD1, 6 bases. The CDR3 totals 15 residues. CDR1 and CDR2 from the germline V gene are SNHLY and FYNNEI. The V end lost 5 bases, the J end lost 3 bases, and 14 bases lay between the germline ends. The CDR3 protein is CASSPEGEPNQPQHF. CDR3 sequence (DNA): TGTGCCAGCAGTCCCGAGGGGGAACCCAATCAGCCCCAGCATTTT.

The gene calls are TRBV7-3 and TRBJ1-1; TRBD1 might be the D (5 bases). Trimming took off 0 bases at V and 6 bases at J, with 11 bases between the two ends. The CDR3 sequence is 14 residues long. Germline V gives CDR1 SGHTA, CDR2 FQGTGA. CDR3 amino acids: CASSLTGGSPEAFF. Here the CDR3 DNA reads TGTGCCAGCAGCTTAACGGGGGGGAGCCCTGAAGCTTTCTTT.

The genes are TRBV30 and TRBJ1-2, with 9 bases aligning to TRBD1. Trimming cost V 1 base and J 8 bases; bases outside gene matches: 8. The CDR3 loop spans 14 amino acids. Per germline, CDR1 GTSNPN and CDR2 SVGIG (reference sequence). CDR3 in amino acids: CAWSDLGTGSGYTF. The CDR3 DNA is TGTGCCTGGAGTGACCTTGGGACAGGGTCCGGCTACACCTTC. The full variable domain, with the rest looked up from reference TRBV30 and TRBJ1-2, is SQTIHQWPATLVQPVGSPLSLECTVEGTSNPNLYWYRQAAGRGLQLLFYSVGIGQISSEVPQNLSASRPQDRQFILSSKKLLLSDSGFYLCAWSDLGTGSGYTFGSGTRLTVV.

The V call is TRBV6-2 or TRBV6-3, the J call TRBJ1-5; TRBD1 agrees at 7 bases. The CDR3 is 13 amino acids. The V gene end was trimmed by 5 bases and the J gene end by 11 bases; junction bases not matched to a gene: 9. CDR1 is MNHEY and CDR2 is SVGEGT in the germline V gene. CDR3 sequence: CASSDRVGVTQHF. In DNA form, the CDR3 reads TGTGCCAGCAGTGACAGGGTCGGCGTGACCCAGCATTTT.

This clone was detected only once. The chain employs TRBV7-2 and TRBJ2-7; 12 bases map to TRBD2. Per germline, CDR1 SGHTA and CDR2 FQGNSA. The trim removed 7 bases at V and 2 bases at J, leaving 3 bases unmatched. The CDR3 sequence is 14 residues long. CDR3 residues: CASTTSGGTYEQYF. Written as DNA, the CDR3 is TGTGCCAGCACCACTAGCGGGGGGACCTACGAGCAGTACTTC.

This clone came up once. This chain connects TRBV6-5 to TRBJ1-1; 10 positions agree with TRBD1. Trimming took 4 bases from V and 6 from J; bases not matched to a gene: 8. Germline CDR1 MNHEY, CDR2 SVGAGI. The CDR3 runs to 15 residues. CDR3 loop: CASSSDRGLSSEAFF. The CDR3 region has the DNA TGTGCCAGCAGTTCCGACAGGGGGCTTTCCTCTGAAGCTTTCTTT.

This chain connects TRBV19 to TRBJ2-6; a possible D gene is TRBD1 (5 bases). Germline lookup yields CDR1 LNHDA and CDR2 SQIVND (reference sequence). Between the trimmed V and J ends, which lost 8 bases and 0 bases, there was a span of 17 bases. This CDR3 region has 17 residues. The DNA for the CDR3 is TGTGCCAGTCTTTTGGTAGGGGAACCCTCTGGGGCCAACGTCCTGACTTTC. It encodes CASLLVGEPSGANVLTF.

The chain employs TRBV7-2 and TRBJ1-3; D unresolved. The germline gives CDR1 SGHTA, CDR2 FQGNSA. V was shortened by 5 bases and J by 1 base, with 9 bases between the two germline ends. The CDR3 totals 14 residues. CDR3 loop: CASSPGFSGNTIYF. The CDR3 DNA reads as TGTGCCAGCAGCCCCGGTTTTTCTGGAAACACCATATATTTT.

The chain joins TRBV5-1 to TRBJ2-5; 9 nucleotides line up with TRBD1. CDR3 length: 14 residues. Germline V gene sequence: CDR1 SGHRS, CDR2 YFSETQ. The ends lost 7 bases at V and 5 bases at J; junction bases unmatched: 9. CDR3 loop: CASSPQGARETQYF. In nucleotides, the CDR3 is TGCGCCAGCTCACCACAGGGGGCTCGGGAGACCCAGTACTTC. The variable domain in full, with the rest retrieved from reference TRBV5-1 and TRBJ2-5, is KAGVTQTPRYLIKTRGQQVTLSCSPISGHRSVSWYQQTPGQGLQFLFEYFSETQRNKGNFPGRFSGRQFSNSRSEMNVSTLELGDSALYLCASSPQGARETQYFGPGTRLLVL.

The chain has TRBV19 and TRBJ2-2; D gene ambiguous. This CDR3 comprises 12 residues. CDR1 and CDR2 (germline): LNHDA, SQIVND (reference sequence). Between the trimmed V and J ends, which lost 7 bases and 1 base, there was a span of 4 bases. CDR3 sequence reads: CASTENTGELFF. CDR3 nucleotides: TGTGCCAGTACAGAGAACACCGGGGAGCTGTTTTTT.